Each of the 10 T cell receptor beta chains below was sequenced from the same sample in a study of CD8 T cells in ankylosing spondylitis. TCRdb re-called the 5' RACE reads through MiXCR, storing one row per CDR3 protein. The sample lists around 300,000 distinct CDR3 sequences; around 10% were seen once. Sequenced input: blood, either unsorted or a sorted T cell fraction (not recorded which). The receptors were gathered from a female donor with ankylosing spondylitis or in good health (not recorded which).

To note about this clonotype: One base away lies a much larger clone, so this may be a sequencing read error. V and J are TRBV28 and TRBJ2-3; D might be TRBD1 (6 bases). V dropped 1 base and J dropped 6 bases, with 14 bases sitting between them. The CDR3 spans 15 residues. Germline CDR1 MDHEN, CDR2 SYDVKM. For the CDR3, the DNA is TGTGCCAGCAGTTTATCAGGGGCAGAAGCGGATACGCAGTATTTT. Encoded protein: CASSLSGAEADTQYF.

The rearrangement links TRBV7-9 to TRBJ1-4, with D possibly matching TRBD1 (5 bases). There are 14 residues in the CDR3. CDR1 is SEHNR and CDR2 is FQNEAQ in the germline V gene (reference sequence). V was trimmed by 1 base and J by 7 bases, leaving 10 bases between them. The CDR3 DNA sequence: TGTGCCAGCAGCTTAGGTCAGGGTGTTGAAAAACTGTTTTTT. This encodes CASSLGQGVEKLFF.

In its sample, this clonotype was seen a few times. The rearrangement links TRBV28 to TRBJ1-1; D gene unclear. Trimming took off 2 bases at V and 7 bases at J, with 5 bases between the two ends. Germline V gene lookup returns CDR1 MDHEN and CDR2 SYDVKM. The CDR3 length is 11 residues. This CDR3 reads CASSLNLEAFF. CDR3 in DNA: TGTGCCAGCAGTTTAAACCTTGAAGCTTTCTTT.

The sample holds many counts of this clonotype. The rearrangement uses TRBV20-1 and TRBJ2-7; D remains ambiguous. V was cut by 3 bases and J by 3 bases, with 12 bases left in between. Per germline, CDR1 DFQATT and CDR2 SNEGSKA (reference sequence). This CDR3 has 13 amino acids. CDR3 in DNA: TGCAGTGCTAGTTGGCAGGCCAACTACGAGCAGTACTTC. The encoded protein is CSASWQANYEQYF.

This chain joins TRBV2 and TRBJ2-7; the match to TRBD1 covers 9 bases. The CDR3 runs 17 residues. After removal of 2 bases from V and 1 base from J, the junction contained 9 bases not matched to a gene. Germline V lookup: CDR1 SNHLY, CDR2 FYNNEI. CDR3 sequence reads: CASSESFGTGISYEQYF. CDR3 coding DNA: TGTGCCAGCAGTGAATCATTCGGGACAGGGATATCCTACGAGCAGTACTTC. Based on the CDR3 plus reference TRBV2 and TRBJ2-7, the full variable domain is EPEVTQTPSHQVTQMGQEVILRCVPISNHLYFYWYRQILGQKVEFLVSFYNNEISEKSEIFDDQFSVERPDGSNFTLKIRSTKLEDSAMYFCASSESFGTGISYEQYFGPGTRLTVT.

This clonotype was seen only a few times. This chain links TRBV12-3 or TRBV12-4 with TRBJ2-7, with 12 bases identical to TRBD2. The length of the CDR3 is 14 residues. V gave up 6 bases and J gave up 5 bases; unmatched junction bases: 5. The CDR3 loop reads CASSRTSGTHEQYF. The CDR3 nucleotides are TGTGCCAGCAGCCGGACTAGCGGGACCCACGAGCAGTACTTC.

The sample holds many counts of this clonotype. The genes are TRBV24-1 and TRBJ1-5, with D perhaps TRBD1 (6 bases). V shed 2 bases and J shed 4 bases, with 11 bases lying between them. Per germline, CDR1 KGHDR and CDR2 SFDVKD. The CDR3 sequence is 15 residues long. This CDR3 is CATSDSGTQNQPQHF. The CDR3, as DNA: TGTGCCACCAGTGATTCGGGGACACAGAATCAGCCCCAGCATTTT.

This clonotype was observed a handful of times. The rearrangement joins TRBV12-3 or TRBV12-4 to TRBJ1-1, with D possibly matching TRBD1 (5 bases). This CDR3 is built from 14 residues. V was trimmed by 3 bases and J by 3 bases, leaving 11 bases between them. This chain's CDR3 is CASSFGEGYTEAFF. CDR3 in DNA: TGTGCCAGCAGTTTTGGGGAGGGGTACACTGAAGCTTTCTTT.

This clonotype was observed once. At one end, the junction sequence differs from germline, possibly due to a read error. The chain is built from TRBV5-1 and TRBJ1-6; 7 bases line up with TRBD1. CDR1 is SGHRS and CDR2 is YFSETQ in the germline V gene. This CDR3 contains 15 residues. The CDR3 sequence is CASSHRDSHNSPFHF. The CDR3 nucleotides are TGCGCCAGCAGCCATCGGGACAGCCATAATTCACCCTTCCACTTC.

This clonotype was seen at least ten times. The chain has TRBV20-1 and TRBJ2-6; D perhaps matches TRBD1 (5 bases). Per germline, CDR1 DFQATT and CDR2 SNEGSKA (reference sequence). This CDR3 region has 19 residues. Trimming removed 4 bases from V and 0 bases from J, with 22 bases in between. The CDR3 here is CSATPIQAGKFSGANVLTF. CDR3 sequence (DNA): TGCAGTGCTACGCCCATCCAGGCAGGGAAATTCTCTGGGGCCAACGTCCTGACTTTC.